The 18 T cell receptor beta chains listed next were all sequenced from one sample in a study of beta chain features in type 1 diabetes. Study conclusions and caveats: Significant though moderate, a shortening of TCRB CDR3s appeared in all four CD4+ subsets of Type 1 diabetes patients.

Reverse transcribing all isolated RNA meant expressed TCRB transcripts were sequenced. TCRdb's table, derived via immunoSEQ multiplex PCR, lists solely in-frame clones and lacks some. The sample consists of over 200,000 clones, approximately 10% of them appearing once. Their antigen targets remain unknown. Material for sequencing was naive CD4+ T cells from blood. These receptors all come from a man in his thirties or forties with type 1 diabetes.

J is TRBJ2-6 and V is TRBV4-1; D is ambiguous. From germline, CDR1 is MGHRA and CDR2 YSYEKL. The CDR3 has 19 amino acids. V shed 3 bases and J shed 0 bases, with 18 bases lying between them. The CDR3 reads CASSQPIVGIYSGANVLTF. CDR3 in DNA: TGCGCCAGCAGCCAGCCCATCGTCGGTATATACTCTGGGGCCAACGTCCTGACTTTC.

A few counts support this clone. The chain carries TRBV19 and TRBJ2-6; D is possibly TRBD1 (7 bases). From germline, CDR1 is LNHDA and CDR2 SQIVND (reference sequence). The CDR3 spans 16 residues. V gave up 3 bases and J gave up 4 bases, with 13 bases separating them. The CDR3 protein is CASSISGGSGANVLTF. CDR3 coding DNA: TGTGCCAGTAGTATCTCAGGGGGGAGCGGGGCCAACGTCCTGACTTTC.

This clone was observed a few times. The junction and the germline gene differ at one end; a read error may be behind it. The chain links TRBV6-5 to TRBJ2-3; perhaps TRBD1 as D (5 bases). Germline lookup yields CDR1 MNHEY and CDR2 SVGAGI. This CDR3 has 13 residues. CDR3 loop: CASSPGHGAAGNF. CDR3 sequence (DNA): TGTGCCAGCAGTCCGGGTCATGGGGCGGCAGGGAATTTT.

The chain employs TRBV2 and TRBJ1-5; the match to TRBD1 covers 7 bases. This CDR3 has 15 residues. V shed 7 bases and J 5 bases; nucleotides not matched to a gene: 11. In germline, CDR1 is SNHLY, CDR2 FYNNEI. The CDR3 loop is CASKFGDSSYQPQHF. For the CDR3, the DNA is TGTGCCAGCAAGTTCGGGGACAGTAGTTATCAGCCCCAGCATTTT.

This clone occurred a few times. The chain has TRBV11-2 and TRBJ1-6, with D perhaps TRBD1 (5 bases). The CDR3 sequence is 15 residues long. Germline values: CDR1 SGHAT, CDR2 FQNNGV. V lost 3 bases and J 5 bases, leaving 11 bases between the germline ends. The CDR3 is CASSFRAGNNSPLHF. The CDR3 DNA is TGTGCCAGCAGCTTTAGGGCAGGGAATAATTCACCCCTCCACTTT.

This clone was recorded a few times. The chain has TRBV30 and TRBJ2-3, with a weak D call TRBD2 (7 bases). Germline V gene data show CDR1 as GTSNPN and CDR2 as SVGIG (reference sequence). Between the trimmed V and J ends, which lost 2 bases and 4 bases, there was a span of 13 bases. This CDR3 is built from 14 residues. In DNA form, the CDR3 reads TGTGCCTGGAGTCGGGGGGCCGGTGCAGATACGCAGTATTTT. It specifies CAWSRGAGADTQYF.

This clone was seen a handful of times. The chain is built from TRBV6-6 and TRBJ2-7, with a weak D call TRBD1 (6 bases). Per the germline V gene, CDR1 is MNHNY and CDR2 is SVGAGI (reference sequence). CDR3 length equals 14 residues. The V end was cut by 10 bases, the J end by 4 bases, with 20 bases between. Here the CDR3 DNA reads TGTGCCATGTCCAGGACAGAGAACAGATACGAGCAGTACTTC. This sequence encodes CAMSRTENRYEQYF.

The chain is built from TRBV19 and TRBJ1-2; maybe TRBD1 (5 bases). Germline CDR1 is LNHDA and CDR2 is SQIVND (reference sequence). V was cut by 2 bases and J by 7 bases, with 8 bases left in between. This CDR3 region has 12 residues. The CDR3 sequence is CASSIRGTGYTF. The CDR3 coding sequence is TGTGCCAGTAGTATAAGGGGAACTGGCTACACCTTC. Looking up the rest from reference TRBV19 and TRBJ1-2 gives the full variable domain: DGGITQSPKYLFRKEGQNVTLSCEQNLNHDAMYWYRQDPGQGLRLIYYSQIVNDFQKGDIAEGYSVSREKKESFPLTVTSAQKNPTAFYLCASSIRGTGYTFGSGTRLTVV.

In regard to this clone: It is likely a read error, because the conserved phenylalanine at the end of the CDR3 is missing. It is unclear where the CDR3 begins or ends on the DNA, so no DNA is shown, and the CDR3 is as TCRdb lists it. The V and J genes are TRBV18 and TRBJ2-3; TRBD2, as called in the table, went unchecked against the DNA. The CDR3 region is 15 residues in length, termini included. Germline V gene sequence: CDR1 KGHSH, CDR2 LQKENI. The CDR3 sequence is CASSPRPSAGEIGGL.

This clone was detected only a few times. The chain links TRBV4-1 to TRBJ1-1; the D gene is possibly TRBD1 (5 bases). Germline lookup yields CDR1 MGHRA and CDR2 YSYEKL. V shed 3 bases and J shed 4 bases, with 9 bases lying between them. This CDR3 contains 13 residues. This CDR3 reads CASSHRGSTEAFF. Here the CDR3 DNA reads TGCGCCAGCAGCCACCGGGGGTCCACTGAAGCTTTCTTT.

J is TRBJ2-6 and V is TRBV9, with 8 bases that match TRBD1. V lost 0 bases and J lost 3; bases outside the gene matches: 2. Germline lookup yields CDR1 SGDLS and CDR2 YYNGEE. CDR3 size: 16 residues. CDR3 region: CASSVADRVGANVLTF. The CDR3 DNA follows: TGTGCCAGCAGCGTAGCGGACAGGGTTGGGGCCAACGTCCTGACTTTC.

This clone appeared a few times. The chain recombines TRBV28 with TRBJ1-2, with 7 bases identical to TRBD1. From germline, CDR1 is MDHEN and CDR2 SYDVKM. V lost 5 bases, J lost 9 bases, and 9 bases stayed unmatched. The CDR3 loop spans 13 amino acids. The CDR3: CASSPYRGLSYTF. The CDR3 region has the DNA TGTGCCAGCAGTCCCTACAGGGGCTTAAGCTACACCTTC.

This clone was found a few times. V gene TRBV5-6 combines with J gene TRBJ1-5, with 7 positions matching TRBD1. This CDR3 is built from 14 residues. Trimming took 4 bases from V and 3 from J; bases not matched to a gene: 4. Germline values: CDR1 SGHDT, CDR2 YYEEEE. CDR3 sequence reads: CASSLGQLNQPQHF. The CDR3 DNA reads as TGTGCCAGCAGCCTGGGACAGCTCAATCAGCCCCAGCATTTT.

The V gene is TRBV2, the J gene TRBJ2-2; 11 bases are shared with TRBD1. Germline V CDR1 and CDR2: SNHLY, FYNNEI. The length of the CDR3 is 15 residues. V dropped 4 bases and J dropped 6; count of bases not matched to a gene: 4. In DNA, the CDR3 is TGTGCCAGCAGTGGGACAGGGGGCGGCTCCGGGGAGCTGTTTTTT. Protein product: CASSGTGGGSGELFF.

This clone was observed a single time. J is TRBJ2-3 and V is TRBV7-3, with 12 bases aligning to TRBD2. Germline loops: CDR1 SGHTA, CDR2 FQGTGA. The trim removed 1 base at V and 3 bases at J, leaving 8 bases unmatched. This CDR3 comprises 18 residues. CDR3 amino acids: CASSLNPSGGATTDTQYF. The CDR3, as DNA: TGTGCCAGCAGCTTAAACCCTAGCGGGGGGGCCACGACAGATACGCAGTATTTT.

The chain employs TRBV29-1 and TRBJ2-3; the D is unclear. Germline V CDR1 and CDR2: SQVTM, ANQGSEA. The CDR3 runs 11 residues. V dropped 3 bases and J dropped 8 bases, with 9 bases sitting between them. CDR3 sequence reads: CSVDQELTQYF. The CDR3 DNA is TGCAGCGTTGATCAAGAGCTTACGCAGTATTTT.

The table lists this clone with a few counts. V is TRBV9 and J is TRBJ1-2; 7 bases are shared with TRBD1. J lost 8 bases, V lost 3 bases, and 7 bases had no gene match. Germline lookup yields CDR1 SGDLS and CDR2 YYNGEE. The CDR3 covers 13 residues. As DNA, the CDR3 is TGTGCCAGCAGCGGCCCGAGGGGGCGCGGCTACACCTTC. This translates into CASSGPRGRGYTF.

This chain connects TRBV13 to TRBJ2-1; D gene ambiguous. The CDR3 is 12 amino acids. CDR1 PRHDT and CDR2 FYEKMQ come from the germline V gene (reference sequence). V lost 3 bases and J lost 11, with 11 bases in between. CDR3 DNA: TGTGCCAGCAGCTTCCCCCTCACACAGCAGTTCTTC. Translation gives CASSFPLTQQFF.